This entry describes one T cell receptor beta chain. This entry is derived from a study of T cells in localized non-small cell lung cancer. TCRdb's copy holds only in-frame clones and misses some; the assay was immunoSEQ multiplex PCR. The sample yields approximately 30,000 clones, under 85% seen once. The CDR3 is 15 residues long. Trimming at V came to 0 bases and at J to 5 bases, leaving 3 bases not matched to a gene. The germline V gene encodes CDR1 SGHNT and CDR2 YYREEE (reference sequence). The sample here was peripheral blood, taken before any cancer treatment. The TCR was taken from a male donor at least 60 years old with stage II squamous cell lung carcinoma. The chain joins TRBV5-4 to TRBJ2-1; TRBD2 aligns across 9 bases. Written as DNA, the CDR3 is TGTGCCAGCAGCTTGGCCGCTAGCGGGGACAATGAGCAGTTCTTC. This encodes CASSLAASGDNEQFF.